Reported below is one T cell receptor beta chain. V lost 8 bases and J lost 5, with 15 bases in between. The CDR3 contains 13 residues. The germline CDR1 and CDR2 sequences are MNHEY and SVGAGI. Original methodology: The authors estimated nucleated cell counts from reference gene primer amplification. Clones were sequenced by immunoSEQ multiplex PCR, and TCRdb holds only the in-frame ones, with some missing. That table furnishes V, J and clone size, whereas the DNA furnished D and trimming. The sample has about 110,000 clones, about two thirds seen once. This entry is derived from a study of blood T cell repertoires in COVID-19. Overall study: The study drew acute and convalescent COVID-19 samples from the United States, Italy and Spain. T cells, B-cell-depleted T cells, or PBMCs provided the cDNA or gDNA that served as material.

The rearrangement joins TRBV6-5 to TRBJ1-1; D unresolved. The receptor was derived from a woman aged 35 to 49 with acute or convalescent COVID-19. Sequenced material: peripheral blood. CDR3 DNA: TGTGCCAGCCTGGAGGTCGGGAGGACTGAAGCTTTCTTT. It encodes CASLEVGRTEAFF.